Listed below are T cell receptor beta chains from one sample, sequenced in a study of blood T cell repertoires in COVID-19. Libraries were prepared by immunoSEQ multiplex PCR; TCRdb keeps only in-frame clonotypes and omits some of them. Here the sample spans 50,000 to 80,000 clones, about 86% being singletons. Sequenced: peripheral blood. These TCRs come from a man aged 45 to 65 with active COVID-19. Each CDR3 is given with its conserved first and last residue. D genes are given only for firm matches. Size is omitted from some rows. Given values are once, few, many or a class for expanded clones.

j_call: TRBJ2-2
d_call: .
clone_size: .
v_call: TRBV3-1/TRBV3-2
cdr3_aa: CASSPRQRVPTGELFF
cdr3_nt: TGTGCCAGCAGCCCCCGACAGCGGGTACCCACCGGGGAGCTGTTTTTT

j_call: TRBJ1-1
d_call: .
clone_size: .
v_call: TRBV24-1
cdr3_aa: CATSDFDSMNTEAFF
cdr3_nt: TGTGCCACCAGTGATTTCGACAGTATGAACACTGAAGCTTTCTTT

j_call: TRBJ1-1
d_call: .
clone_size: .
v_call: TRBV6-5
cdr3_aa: CASRAQGNTEAFF
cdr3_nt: TGTGCCAGCAGAGCTCAGGGGAACACTGAAGCTTTCTTT

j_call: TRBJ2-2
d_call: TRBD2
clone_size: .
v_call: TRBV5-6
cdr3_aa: CASSLVPGGNTGELFF
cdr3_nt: TGTGCCAGCAGCTTGGTGCCGGGGGGGAACACCGGGGAGCTGTTTTTT

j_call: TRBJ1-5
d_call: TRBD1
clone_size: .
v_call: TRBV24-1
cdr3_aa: CATSDDWDSNSRKSNQPQHF
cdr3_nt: TGTGCCACCAGTGATGATTGGGACAGTAATTCCAGGAAGAGCAATCAGCCCCAGCATTTT

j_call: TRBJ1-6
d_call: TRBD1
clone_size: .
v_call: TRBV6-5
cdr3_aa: CASSRRGRQNSPLHF
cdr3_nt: TGTGCCAGCAGTCGAAGGGGGCGCCAGAATTCACCCCTCCACTTT

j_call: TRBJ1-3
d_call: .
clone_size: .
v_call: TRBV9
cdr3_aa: CASSVGAAGNTIYF
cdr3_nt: TGTGCCAGCAGCGTAGGAGCCGCCGGAAACACCATATATTTT

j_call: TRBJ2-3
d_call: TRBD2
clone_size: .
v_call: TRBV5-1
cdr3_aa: CASSAGDSTDTQYF
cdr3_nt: TGCGCCAGCAGCGCGGGAGATAGCACAGATACGCAGTATTTT

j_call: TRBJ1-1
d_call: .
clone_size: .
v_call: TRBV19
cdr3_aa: CASHGTLNTEAFF
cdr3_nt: TGTGCCAGTCACGGGACACTGAACACTGAAGCTTTCTTT

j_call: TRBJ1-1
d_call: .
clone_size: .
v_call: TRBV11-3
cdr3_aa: CASSLSDTRNTEAFF
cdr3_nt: TGTGCCAGCAGCCTGTCAGATACCCGGAACACTGAAGCTTTCTTT

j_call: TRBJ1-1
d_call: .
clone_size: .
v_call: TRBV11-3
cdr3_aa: CASSPSLQVTEAFF
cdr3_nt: TGTGCCAGCAGCCCCTCCTTACAGGTCACTGAAGCTTTCTTT

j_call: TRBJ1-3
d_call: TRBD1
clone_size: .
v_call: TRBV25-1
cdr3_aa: CASSELGQGPGNTIYF
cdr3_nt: TGTGCCAGCAGTGAACTCGGACAGGGGCCTGGAAACACCATATATTTT

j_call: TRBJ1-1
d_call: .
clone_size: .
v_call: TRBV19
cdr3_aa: CASSTGRPRGDTEAFF
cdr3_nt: TGTGCCAGTAGTACTGGACGGCCTAGGGGTGACACTGAAGCTTTCTTT

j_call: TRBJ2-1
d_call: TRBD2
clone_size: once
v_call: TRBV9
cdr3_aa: CASSVGPSGGFSSYNEQFF
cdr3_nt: TGTGCCAGCAGCGTAGGGCCTAGCGGGGGGTTCAGCTCCTACAATGAGCAGTTCTTC

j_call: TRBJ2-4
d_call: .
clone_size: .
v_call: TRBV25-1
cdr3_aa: CASSEYRGRDIQYF
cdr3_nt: TGTGCCAGCAGTGAATACAGGGGTAGGGACATTCAGTACTTC

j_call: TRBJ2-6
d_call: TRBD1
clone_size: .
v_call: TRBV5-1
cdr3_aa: CASSSRGTDSGANVLTF
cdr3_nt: TGCGCCAGCAGCTCGCGAGGGACAGACTCTGGGGCCAACGTCCTGACTTTC